This T cell receptor (beta chain) was captured in a study of post-analysis software for immune sequencing data. Whole-study context: The disease courses covered relapsing-remitting, secondary progressive and progressive-relapsing multiple sclerosis.

Included in the TCR beta cDNA libraries were unique molecular identifiers. Out of 1 to 10 million T cells, roughly 0.5 million cDNA molecules were generated. TCRdb used MiXCR to reprocess the PCR reads, holding one entry per CDR3 protein. Of roughly 620,000 distinct CDR3 sequences listed, around 44% are singletons. Note on this clonotype: What it binds is unknown.

Notes on the study in general: Samples from a shared batch, those prepared together, strongly co-clustered by F measure. Elevated frequency relative to controls characterized roughly 5 TRBV segments in patients, TRBV5-6, TRBV5-1 and TRBV20-1 among them. Patients with multiple sclerosis recorded significantly lower normalized Chao1 diversity than controls, the study found.

Germline V gene data show CDR1 as KGHDR and CDR2 as SFDVKD. The CDR3 is made up of 15 amino acids. Germline trimming cut 6 bases from V and 8 bases from J; bases unmatched to any gene: 12. The genes are TRBV24-1 and TRBJ2-1; TRBD2 matches 7 bases. The sample comprised blood. This TCR was sampled from a girl aged 5-17 years with multiple sclerosis. CDR3 sequence reads: CATSSDGLGLDEQFF. CDR3 sequence (DNA): TGTGCCACCAGTTCAGATGGACTAGGCTTAGATGAGCAGTTCTTC.